The clone carrying this T cell receptor (beta chain) was seen repeatedly, ten times or more. Its antigen remains unknown. Unique molecular identifiers were incorporated during preparation of the TCRbeta library. TCRdb used MiXCR to reprocess the PCR reads, holding one entry per CDR3 protein. Seen here are around 270,000 distinct CDR3 sequences, roughly 9.1% observed once, and the top ten hold around 7.5%. These data are taken from a study of T-cell reconstitution after alpha-beta-depleted transplantation in children. Study-wide results and limits: Day-60 TCRbeta diversity that was high in some patients was derived from surviving recipient T cells and thymic progenitors. A year post-transplant, T-cell counts and diversity derived mostly from newly produced T cells. Alpha-beta T cells about two months after transplant reportedly derived from several hundred expanded graft clones.

The receptor comes from a boy less than two years old with acute myeloid leukemia, due to receive a stem cell transplant. This specimen was PBMCs, taken before TCRalphabeta/CD19-depleted stem cell transplant.

CDR3 sequence: CASSQAGLGTASYEQYF. CDR3 bases: TGTGCCAGCAGCCAAGCGGGATTAGGGACGGCCTCCTACGAGCAGTACTTC. The chain recombines TRBV3-1 with TRBJ2-7, with D perhaps matching TRBD1 or TRBD2 (5 bases each). V shed 1 base and J shed 0 bases, with 16 bases lying between them. Germline V lookup: CDR1 LGHDT, CDR2 YNNKEL (reference sequence). The CDR3 is 17 residues long.